A selection of T cell receptor beta chains follows, all from one sample in a study of T-cell memory formation after mild COVID-19. MiXCR, run by TCRdb on the 5' RACE reads, gives a single entry per CDR3 protein. Among approximately 500,000 distinct CDR3 sequences, about 23% were seen once, and the ten largest hold around 12%. Sequenced input: PBMCs or a T cell subset sorted from them (not recorded which). The receptors here all came from an adult woman who had mild COVID-19 (a few samples of this study predate the infection). Cell type and time point are not known. Both conserved end residues are part of each CDR3. The D gene is left open where the match is weak. Part of the rows lack a size; the others show once, few, many or a class for expanded clones.

.	.	TRBV11-2	TRBJ2-3	CASSLTPTSTDTQYF	TGTGCCAGCAGCCTGACACCTACTAGCACAGATACGCAGTATTTT
TRBD2	.	TRBV20-1	TRBJ2-1	CSARAGTSGRISYNEQFF	TGCAGTGCTCGGGCCGGGACTAGCGGGAGGATCTCCTACAATGAGCAGTTCTTC
TRBD1	many	TRBV7-2	TRBJ2-3	CASSATPRGTDTQYF	TGTGCCAGCAGTGCAACGCCCAGGGGGACAGATACGCAGTATTTT
.	.	TRBV20-1	TRBJ1-2	CTSDLTKGYTF	TGCACCTCCGATCTTACTAAGGGCTACACCTTC
.	few	TRBV20-1	TRBJ2-1	CSAPSWGGRYNEQFF	TGCAGTGCCCCAAGCTGGGGAGGTCGCTACAATGAGCAGTTCTTC
TRBD2	.	TRBV29-1	TRBJ2-3	CSVAGGNPTDTQYF	TGCAGCGTTGCGGGGGGGAACCCTACAGATACGCAGTATTTT
.	few	TRBV30	TRBJ2-7	CAWGSHGSYEQYF	TGTGCCTGGGGCTCACACGGATCCTATGAGCAGTACTTC
.	.	TRBV2	TRBJ1-3	CASKLQGSSGNTIYF	TGTGCCAGCAAGCTACAGGGAAGCTCTGGAAACACCATATATTTT
.	.	TRBV5-1	TRBJ2-5	CASSLEREGQTQYF	TGCGCCAGCAGCTTGGAACGGGAAGGGCAGACCCAGTACTTC
.	.	TRBV10-3	TRBJ2-1	CAISEPRATYNEQFF	TGTGCCATCAGTGAGCCACGGGCTACCTACAATGAGCAGTTCTTC